This T cell receptor (beta chain) is from a study of blood T cell repertoires in COVID-19. In the original workflow: Estimation of nucleated cell counts relied on the amplification of reference gene primers. Libraries were prepared by immunoSEQ multiplex PCR; TCRdb keeps only in-frame clonotypes and omits some of them. V and J calls and clone size follow that table, whereas D and trimming were derived from the DNA. The profile shows approximately 230,000 clones, around 82% of them singletons. V lost 3 bases and J 4 bases, leaving 9 bases between the germline ends. The CDR3 spans 13 residues. In germline, CDR1 is ENHRY, CDR2 SYGVKD.

This chain links TRBV10-3 with TRBJ1-1; D unresolved. Sequencing was performed on peripheral blood. The TCR originated in a woman aged 80 or over with active or convalescent COVID-19. The CDR3 coding sequence is TGTGCCATCAGTGACCAACTTGGCACTGAAGCTTTCTTT. Protein sequence: CAISDQLGTEAFF.